This entry concerns a single T cell receptor beta chain. This clone came up many times. Its antigen specificity is not known. Base qualities are not provided; no much larger clone lies one nucleotide away. The Qiagen DNeasy kit was used to extract genomic DNA from unsorted PBMCs and from the negatively selected CD4+ and CD8+ fractions. Amplification of TCR beta CDR3 regions was done by immunoSEQ multiplex PCR with primers that anneal to V and J segments. Amplification bias was minimized using a synthetic immune receptor repertoire, and residual bias was removed computationally after sequencing. On the study's bioinformatics: Repertoire diversity was quantified as the Shannon entropy index using custom Python scripts. Unsorted, CD4+ and CD8+ repertoires were analyzed separately, except in combined analyses where CD4+ and CD8+ sequences were merged in silico. A clone counted as expanded when the clone's frequency after treatment rose at least 2-fold relative to C1D1, and clones undetected at baseline were given a pseudocount of 0.5. Clones with 0 or 1 copy at C1D1 were defined as singleton clones, while clones with 2 or more copies were defined as non-singleton clones. Clones expanded in unsorted samples were annotated as CD4+, CD8+ or unknown by matching protein sequences in sorted samples from the same patient. Wilcoxon tests on paired samples were used to test changes in diversity from C1D1 to C4D1. As stored in TCRdb, this immuneACCESS dataset retains in-frame rearrangements with V and J assigned. A fraction of the clones does not appear; measured against another copy, unresolved V genes explain less than half of the discrepancy, and the remainder lacks a known reason. That table gives V, J and clone size, and the DNA gave D and trimming. The sample table shows 45,000 or so clones, and around 66% are seen once. About 10% of the sample is held by the ten biggest clonotypes.

These data originate in a study of PD-1 blockade in classical Hodgkin lymphoma (dated by TCRdb to 2020 to 2022). Background for the entire study: Nivolumab dosing was 3 mg/kg intravenously every 2 weeks, continuing until either disease progression or unacceptable toxicity. The study used TCR beta sequencing and CyTOF to define a peripheral blood immune signature of response to PD-1 blockade in classical Hodgkin lymphoma. Beyond this particular receptor, the publication reports: Diversity was lower in patients who began nivolumab less than 1 year after ASCT, so these patients were left out of later analyses to avoid confounding by immune reconstitution. Among trial patients, those achieving complete response had baseline diversity similar to that of newly diagnosed patients, while diversity was significantly lower in partial responders and progressors. Only a single clinical trial cohort was studied, and what caused the repertoire differences, possibly disease activity or prior therapy, remained undefined. A significant rise by C4D1 was seen in CD4+ but not CD8+ TCR diversity (p=0.0027 vs p=0.16), with the rise being most apparent in complete responders (p=0.02). Baseline TCR diversity was reported to be lower in newly diagnosed patients than in healthy donors and to be lower still in relapsed/refractory patients.

The time point label of this sample denotes: cycle 1 day 1 (C1D1), immediately before nivolumab initiation. All trial patients had relapsed after autologous stem cell transplantation, with cohorts A, B and C differing in prior brentuximab vedotin exposure. A total of about 51 patients with relapsed/refractory classical Hodgkin lymphoma made up the trial cohort, and each patient's best overall response was complete response, partial response or progressive disease. Trial patients were treated with single-agent nivolumab in the multi-cohort phase II CheckMate 205 trial. An independent review committee assessed best overall response by applying the 2007 International Working Group response criteria. Trial PBMCs were collected just before the start of nivolumab (C1D1) and during therapy at cycle 2 day 1 and cycle 4 day 1. Peripheral blood was collected in 8 mL Vacutainer Cell Preparation Tubes, from which PBMCs were isolated by centrifugation and then cryopreserved.

The CDR3 contains 16 residues, cysteine and phenylalanine counted. This entry keeps only the CDR3 DNA: 48 bases, framed from base 1. CDR1 and CDR2 (MNHNS, SASEGT) derive from the germline V gene. Here V drops 2 bases and J drops 5 bases, and the junction holds 7 bases not matched to any gene. This clonotype was obtained from a human donor with classical Hodgkin lymphoma. Sample: peripheral blood mononuclear cells (PBMCs), taken at baseline. The chain employs TRBV6-1 and TRBJ2-3, and TRBD2 matches 10 of the central bases. The DNA is TGTGCCAGCAGTGAAAGGAGCGGGGGGGCGAGAGATACGCAGTATTTT. Its coded protein is CASSERSGGARDTQYF.